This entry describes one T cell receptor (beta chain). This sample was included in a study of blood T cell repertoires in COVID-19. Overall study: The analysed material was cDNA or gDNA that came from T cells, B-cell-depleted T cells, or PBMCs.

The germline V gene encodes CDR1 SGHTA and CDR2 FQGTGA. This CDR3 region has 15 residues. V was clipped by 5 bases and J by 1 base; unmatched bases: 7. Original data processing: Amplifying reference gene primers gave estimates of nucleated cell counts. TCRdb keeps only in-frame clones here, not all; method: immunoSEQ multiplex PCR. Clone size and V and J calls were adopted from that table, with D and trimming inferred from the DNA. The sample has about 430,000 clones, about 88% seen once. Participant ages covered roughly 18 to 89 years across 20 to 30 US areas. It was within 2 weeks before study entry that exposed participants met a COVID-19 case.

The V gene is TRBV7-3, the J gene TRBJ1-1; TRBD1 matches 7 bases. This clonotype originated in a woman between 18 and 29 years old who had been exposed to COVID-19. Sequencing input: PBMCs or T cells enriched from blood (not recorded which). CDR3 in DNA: TGTGCCAGCAGCCCGTCGGGACAGTCGAACACTGAAGCTTTCTTT. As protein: CASSPSGQSNTEAFF.